This T cell receptor beta chain originates from a study of T cells in localized non-small cell lung cancer. Worth noting for this clone: No antigen is known for it.

This table comes from immunoSEQ multiplex PCR, and its TCRdb copy is limited to in-frame clones, with some not included. Among about 2,000 clones, less than 30% were seen once, and the ten largest hold 20% to 25%. General study results and limits: The tumor had only one region sequenced, so heterogeneity remains possible. A median around 55 of the top 100 tumor clones appeared in adjacent lung.

V lost 2 bases and J lost 1, with 12 bases in between. CDR1 is SGHRS, CDR2 YFSETQ, per germline. The CDR3 extends over 15 amino acids. The clonotype was recovered from a man aged 40-75 years with stage II lung adenocarcinoma. The chain combines TRBV5-1 with TRBJ1-1; maybe TRBD1 (5 bases). The sequences come from lung tumor tissue, collected before any cancer treatment. CDR3 protein: CASSFYGHTNTEAFF. Here the CDR3 DNA reads TGCGCCAGCAGCTTCTATGGACACACGAACACTGAAGCTTTCTTT.